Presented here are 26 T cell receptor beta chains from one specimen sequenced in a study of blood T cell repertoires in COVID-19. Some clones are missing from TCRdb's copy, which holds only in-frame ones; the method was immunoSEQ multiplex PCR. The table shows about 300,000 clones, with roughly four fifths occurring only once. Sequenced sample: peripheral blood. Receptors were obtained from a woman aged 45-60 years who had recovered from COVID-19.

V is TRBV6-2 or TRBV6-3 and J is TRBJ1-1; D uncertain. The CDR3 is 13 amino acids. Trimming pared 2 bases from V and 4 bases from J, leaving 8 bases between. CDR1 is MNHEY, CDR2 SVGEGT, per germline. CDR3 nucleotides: TGTGCCAGCAGTTACGGATGGAGCACTGAAGCTTTCTTT. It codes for CASSYGWSTEAFF.

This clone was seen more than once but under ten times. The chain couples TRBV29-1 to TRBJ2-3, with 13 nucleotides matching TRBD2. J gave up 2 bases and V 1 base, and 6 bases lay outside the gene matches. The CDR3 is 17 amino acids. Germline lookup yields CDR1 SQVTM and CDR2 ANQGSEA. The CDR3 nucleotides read TGCAGCGTTGAAGCATTGACTAGCGGGAGGCTCACAGATACGCAGTATTTT. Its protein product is CSVEALTSGRLTDTQYF.

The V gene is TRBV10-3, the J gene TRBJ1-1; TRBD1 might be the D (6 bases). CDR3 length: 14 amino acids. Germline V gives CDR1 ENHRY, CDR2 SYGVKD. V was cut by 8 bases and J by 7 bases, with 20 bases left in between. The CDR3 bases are TGTGCCATCGCCCTCGGACAGTATAGAAGTGAAGCTTTCTTT. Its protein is CAIALGQYRSEAFF.

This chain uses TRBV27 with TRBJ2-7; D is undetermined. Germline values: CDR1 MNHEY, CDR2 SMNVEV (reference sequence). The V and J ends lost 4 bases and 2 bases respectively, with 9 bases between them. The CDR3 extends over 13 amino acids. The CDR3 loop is CASSYPPAYEQYF. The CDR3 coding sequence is TGTGCCAGCAGTTATCCGCCGGCCTACGAGCAGTACTTC.

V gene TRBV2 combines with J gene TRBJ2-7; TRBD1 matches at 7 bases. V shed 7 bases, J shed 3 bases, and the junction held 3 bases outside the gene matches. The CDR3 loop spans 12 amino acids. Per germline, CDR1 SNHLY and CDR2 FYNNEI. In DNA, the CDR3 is TGTGCCAGCATCCGGGACAGCTACGAGCAGTACTTC. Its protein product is CASIRDSYEQYF.

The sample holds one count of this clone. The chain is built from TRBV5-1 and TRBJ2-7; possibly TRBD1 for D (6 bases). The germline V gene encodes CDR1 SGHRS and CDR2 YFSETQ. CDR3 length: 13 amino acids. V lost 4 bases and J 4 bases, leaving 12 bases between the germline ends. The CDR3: CASSRDNWYEQYF. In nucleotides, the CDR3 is TGCGCCAGCAGCCGGGACAATTGGTACGAGCAGTACTTC.

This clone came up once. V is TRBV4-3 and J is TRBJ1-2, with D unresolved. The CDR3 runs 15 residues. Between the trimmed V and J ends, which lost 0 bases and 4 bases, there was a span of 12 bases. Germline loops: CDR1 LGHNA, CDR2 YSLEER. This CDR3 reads CASSQEGSEGYGYTF. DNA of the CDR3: TGCGCCAGCAGCCAAGAGGGGTCTGAGGGCTATGGCTACACCTTC.

Written as DNA, the CDR3 is TGTGCCAGTAGTATAGTAGGGATAGGGAGTAGCAATCAGCCCCAGCATTTT. It translates to CASSIVGIGSSNQPQHF. This chain links TRBV19 with TRBJ1-5; D is unclear. Trimming stripped 1 base from V and 0 bases from J, with 13 bases between. The CDR3 is made up of 17 amino acids. CDR1 is LNHDA and CDR2 is SQIVND in the germline V gene (reference sequence).

CDR3 loop: CASSKHRVRQPQHF. In DNA, the CDR3 is TGTGCCAGCAGCAAGCACAGGGTGCGTCAGCCCCAGCATTTT. This chain links TRBV21-1 with TRBJ1-5; the table's D call of TRBD1 was not tested on the DNA. TRBV21-1 is a pseudogene segment. The CDR3 totals 14 residues.

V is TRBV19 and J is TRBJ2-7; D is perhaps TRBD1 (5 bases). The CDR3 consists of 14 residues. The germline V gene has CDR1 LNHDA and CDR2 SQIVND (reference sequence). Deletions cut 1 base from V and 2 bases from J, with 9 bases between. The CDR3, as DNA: TGTGCCAGTAGTATAGGGACATCGACCTACGAGCAGTACTTC. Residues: CASSIGTSTYEQYF.

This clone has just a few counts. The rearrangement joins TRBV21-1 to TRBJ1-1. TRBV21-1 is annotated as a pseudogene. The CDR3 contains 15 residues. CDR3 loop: CASSKIDRGEPEAFF. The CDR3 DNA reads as TGTGCCAGCAGCAAGATTGACCGCGGGGAGCCTGAAGCTTTCTTT.

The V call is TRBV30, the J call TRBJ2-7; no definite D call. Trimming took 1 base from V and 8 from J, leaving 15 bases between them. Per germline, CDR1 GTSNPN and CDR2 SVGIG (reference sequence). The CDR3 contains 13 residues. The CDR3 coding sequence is TGTGCCTGGAGTGGAGTAACCCTACGTAAGCAGTACTTC. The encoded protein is CAWSGVTLRKQYF.

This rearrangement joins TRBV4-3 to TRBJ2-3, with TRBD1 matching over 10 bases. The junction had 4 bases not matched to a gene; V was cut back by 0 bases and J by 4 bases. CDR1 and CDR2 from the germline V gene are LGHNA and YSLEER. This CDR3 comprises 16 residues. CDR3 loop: CASSQDRGQGADTQYF. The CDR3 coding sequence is TGCGCCAGCAGCCAAGATCGCGGACAGGGGGCAGATACGCAGTATTTT.

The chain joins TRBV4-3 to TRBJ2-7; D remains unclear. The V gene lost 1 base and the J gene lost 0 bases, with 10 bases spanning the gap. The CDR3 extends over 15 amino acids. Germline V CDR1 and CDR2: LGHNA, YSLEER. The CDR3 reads CASSQGRRSSYEQYF. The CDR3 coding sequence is TGCGCCAGCAGCCAAGGTCGTAGGAGCTCCTACGAGCAGTACTTC.

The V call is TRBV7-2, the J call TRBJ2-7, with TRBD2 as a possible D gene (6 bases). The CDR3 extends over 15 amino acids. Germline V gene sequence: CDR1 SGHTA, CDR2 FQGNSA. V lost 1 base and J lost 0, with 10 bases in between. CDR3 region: CASSLEAGLSYEQYF. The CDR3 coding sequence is TGTGCCAGCAGCTTAGAAGCGGGCCTCTCCTACGAGCAGTACTTC.

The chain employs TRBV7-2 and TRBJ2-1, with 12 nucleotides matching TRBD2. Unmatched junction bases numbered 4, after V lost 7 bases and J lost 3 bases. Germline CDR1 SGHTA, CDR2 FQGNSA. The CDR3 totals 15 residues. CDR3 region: CASTPSGGVYNEQFF. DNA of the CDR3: TGTGCCAGCACCCCTAGCGGGGGGGTCTACAATGAGCAGTTCTTC.

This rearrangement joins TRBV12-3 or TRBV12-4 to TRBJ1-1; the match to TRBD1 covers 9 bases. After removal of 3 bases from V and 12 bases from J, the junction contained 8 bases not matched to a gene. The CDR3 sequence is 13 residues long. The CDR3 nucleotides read TGTGCCAGCAGTTTCCGGGACAGGGTCGTGACTTTCTTT. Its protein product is CASSFRDRVVTFF.

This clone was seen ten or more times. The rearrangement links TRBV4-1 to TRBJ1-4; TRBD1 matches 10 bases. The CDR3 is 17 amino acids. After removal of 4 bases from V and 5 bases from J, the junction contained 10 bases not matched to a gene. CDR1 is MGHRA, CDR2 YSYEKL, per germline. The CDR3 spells CASSPFPGTGVNEKLFF. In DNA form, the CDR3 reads TGCGCCAGCAGCCCCTTTCCAGGGACAGGGGTAAATGAAAAACTGTTTTTT.

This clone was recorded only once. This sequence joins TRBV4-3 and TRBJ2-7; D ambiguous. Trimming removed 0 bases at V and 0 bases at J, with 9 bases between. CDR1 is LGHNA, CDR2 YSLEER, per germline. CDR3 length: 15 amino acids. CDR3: CASSQDLGSSYEQYF. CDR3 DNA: TGCGCCAGCAGCCAAGATTTGGGCAGCTCCTACGAGCAGTACTTC.

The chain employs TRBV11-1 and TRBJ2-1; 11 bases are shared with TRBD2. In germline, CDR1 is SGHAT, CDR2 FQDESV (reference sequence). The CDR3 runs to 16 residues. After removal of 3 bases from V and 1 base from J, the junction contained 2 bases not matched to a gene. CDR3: CASSFSGGASYNEQFF. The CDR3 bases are TGTGCCAGCAGCTTTAGCGGGGGGGCGTCCTACAATGAGCAGTTCTTC.

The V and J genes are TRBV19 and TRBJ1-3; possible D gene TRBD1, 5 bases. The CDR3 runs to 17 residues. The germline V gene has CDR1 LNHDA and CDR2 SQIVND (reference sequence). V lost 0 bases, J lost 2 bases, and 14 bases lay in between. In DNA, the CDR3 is TGTGCCAGTAGTATAGAGGGGCAGGGAGGAACTGGAAACACCATATATTTT. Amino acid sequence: CASSIEGQGGTGNTIYF.

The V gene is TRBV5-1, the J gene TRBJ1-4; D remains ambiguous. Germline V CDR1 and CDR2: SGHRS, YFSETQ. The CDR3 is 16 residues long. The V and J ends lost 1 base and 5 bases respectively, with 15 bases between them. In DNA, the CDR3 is TGCGCCAGCAGCTTGCCCGGTCTCGCCGGGAATGAAAAACTGTTTTTT. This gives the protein CASSLPGLAGNEKLFF.

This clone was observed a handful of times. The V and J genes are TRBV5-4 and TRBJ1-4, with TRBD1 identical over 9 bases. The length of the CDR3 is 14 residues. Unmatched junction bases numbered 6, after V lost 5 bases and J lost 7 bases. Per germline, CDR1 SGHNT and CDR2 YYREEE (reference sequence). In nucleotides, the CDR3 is TGTGCCAGCAGGAAGGGACAGGGTGGTGAAAAACTGTTTTTT. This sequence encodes CASRKGQGGEKLFF.

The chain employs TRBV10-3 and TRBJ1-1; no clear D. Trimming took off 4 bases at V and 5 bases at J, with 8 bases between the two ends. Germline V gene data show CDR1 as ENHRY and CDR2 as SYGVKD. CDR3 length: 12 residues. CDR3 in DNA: TGTGCCATCAGTGCCCTAGGAACTGAAGCTTTCTTT. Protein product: CAISALGTEAFF.

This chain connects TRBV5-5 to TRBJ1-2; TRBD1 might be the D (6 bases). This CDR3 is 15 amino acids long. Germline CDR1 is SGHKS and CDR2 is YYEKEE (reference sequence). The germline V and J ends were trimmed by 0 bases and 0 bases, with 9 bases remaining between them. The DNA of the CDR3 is TGTGCCAGCAGCTTGGGGGGGCTAGCTAACTATGGCTACACCTTC. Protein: CASSLGGLANYGYTF.

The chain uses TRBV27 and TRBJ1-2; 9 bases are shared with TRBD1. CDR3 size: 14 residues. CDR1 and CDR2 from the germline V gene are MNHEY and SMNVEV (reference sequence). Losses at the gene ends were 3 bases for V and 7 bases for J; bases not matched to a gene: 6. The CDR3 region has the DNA TGTGCCAGCAGTTTCTCGACAGGGGGGGGTGGCTACACCTTC. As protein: CASSFSTGGGGYTF.